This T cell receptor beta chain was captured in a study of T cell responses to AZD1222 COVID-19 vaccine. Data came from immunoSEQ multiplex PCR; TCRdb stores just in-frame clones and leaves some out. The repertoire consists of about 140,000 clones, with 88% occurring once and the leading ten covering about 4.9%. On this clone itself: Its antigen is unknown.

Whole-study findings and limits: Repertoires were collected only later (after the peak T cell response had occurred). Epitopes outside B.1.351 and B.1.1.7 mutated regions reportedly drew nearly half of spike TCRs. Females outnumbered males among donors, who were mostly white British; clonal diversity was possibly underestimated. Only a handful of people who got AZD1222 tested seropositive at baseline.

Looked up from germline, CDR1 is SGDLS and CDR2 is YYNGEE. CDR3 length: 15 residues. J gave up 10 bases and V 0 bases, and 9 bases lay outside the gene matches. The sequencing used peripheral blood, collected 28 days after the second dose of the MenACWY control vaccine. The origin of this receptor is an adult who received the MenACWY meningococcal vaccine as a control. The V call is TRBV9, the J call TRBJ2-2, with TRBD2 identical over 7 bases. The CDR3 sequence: CASSVGASGREELFF. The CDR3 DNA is TGTGCCAGCAGCGTAGGGGCTAGCGGCAGGGAGGAGCTGTTTTTT.